This T cell receptor beta chain was identified during a study of blood T cell repertoires in COVID-19. Overall study context: Both acute and convalescent COVID-19 samples were obtained from the United States, Italy and Spain.

This clone was seen a few times. Sequencing was performed with immunoSEQ multiplex PCR; in TCRdb, only in-frame clones are kept and a portion is missing. The sample carries some 270,000 clones, around 84% recorded once. The CDR3 is made up of 15 amino acids. Trimming took 6 bases from V and 4 from J, leaving 18 bases between them. Germline values: CDR1 SGHAT, CDR2 FQDESV (reference sequence). The genes are TRBV11-1 and TRBJ1-2, with D perhaps matching TRBD1 (5 bases). Material: peripheral blood. The receptor was derived from a woman in her 40s who had recovered from COVID-19. DNA of the CDR3: TGTGCCAGCAGTAGTCCAGGCCAAAGGGGCTATGGCTACACCTTC. It encodes CASSSPGQRGYGYTF.